These 32 T cell receptor beta chains were sequenced from one sample in a study of radiation and T cells in renal cell carcinoma. Profiling relied on immunoSEQ multiplex PCR, and the TCRdb table lists in-frame clones only, not all of them. The sample records roughly 160,000 clones, about 88% being singletons. Regarding time point: blood 4 weeks post-SBRT, at nephrectomy. Treatment given: 15 Gy SBRT to primary tumor, nephrectomy 4 weeks later. The input for sequencing was blood, taken from a patient whose treatment included radiotherapy and nephrectomy. Source of these receptors: a woman in her forties or fifties with renal cell carcinoma.

V gene TRBV7-2 combines with J gene TRBJ2-3, with 9 bases lining up with TRBD2. Germline loops: CDR1 SGHTA, CDR2 FQGNSA. CDR3 size: 18 residues. The junction had 12 bases not matched to a gene; V was cut back by 5 bases and J by 0 bases. The CDR3: CASSPRAGGPTSTDTQYF. CDR3 DNA sequence: TGTGCCAGCAGCCCCCGAGCGGGGGGCCCAACTAGCACAGATACGCAGTATTTT.

Comment on this clone: Compared with germline, one end of the junction differs, possibly owing to a read error. The V call is TRBV7-8, the J call TRBJ1-2, with D perhaps TRBD1 (5 bases). The germline V gene has CDR1 SGHVS and CDR2 FQNEAQ. The CDR3 contains 13 residues. CDR3 DNA: TGTGCCAGCAGTCAATCCCTTGGGCTCGGGGGATATTTC. This codes for CASSQSLGLGGYF.

For this clone: Different DNA sequences within this sample yield the same CDR3. CDR3 sequence (DNA): TGCGCCAGCAGCCTCACCGGAACGGGGAGTGACGAGCAGTACTTC. Its protein product is CASSLTGTGSDEQYF. The V call is TRBV5-1, the J call TRBJ2-7; D is perhaps TRBD2 (5 bases). With 4 bases removed from V and 5 bases from J, the gap between germline ends came to 19 bases. Per the germline V gene, CDR1 is SGHRS and CDR2 is YFSETQ. The CDR3 length is 15 residues.

This chain uses TRBV7-2 with TRBJ2-7; D ambiguous. Germline CDR1 SGHTA, CDR2 FQGNSA. V was shortened by 1 base and J by 7 bases, with 14 bases between the two germline ends. The length of the CDR3 is 14 residues. CDR3 DNA sequence: TGTGCCAGCAGCTTAGAAGTGGTATTGGGGGAGCAGTACTTC. Translation: CASSLEVVLGEQYF.

The V gene is TRBV7-3, the J gene TRBJ2-2; the D is unclear. V lost 5 bases, J lost 7 bases, and 14 bases lay in between. The CDR3 has 14 residues. CDR1 and CDR2 from the germline V gene are SGHTA and FQGTGA. For the CDR3, the DNA is TGTGCCAGCAGCCCCTTGGTCGAAGGCGGGGAGCTGTTTTTT. Translated, it gives CASSPLVEGGELFF.

The genes are TRBV2 and TRBJ2-7; D possibly matches TRBD1 or TRBD2 (5 bases each). Trimming cost V 2 bases and J 2 bases, with 13 bases left between them. Germline lookup yields CDR1 SNHLY and CDR2 FYNNEI. This CDR3 is built from 15 residues. CDR3 protein: CASSEIGGSAYEQYF. CDR3 bases: TGTGCCAGCAGTGAAATTGGGGGTTCTGCCTACGAGCAGTACTTC.

The rearrangement links TRBV5-1 to TRBJ1-5; unclear D gene. In germline, CDR1 is SGHRS, CDR2 YFSETQ. The CDR3 spans 14 residues. The V and J ends lost 0 bases and 2 bases respectively, with 6 bases between them. The CDR3 DNA reads TGCGCCAGCAGCTTGGGAGAAGGCAATCAGCCCCAGCATTTT. This translates into CASSLGEGNQPQHF.

The chain joins TRBV5-1 to TRBJ1-6; 7 bases match TRBD1. V lost 5 bases to trimming and J lost 10 bases; unmatched junction nucleotides: 9. Germline V CDR1 and CDR2: SGHRS, YFSETQ. There are 14 residues in the CDR3. The CDR3 coding sequence is TGCGCCAGCAGGTTTGAGGGGGCGCGATCACCCCTCCACTTT. Encoded protein: CASRFEGARSPLHF.

The chain combines TRBV9 with TRBJ1-1; D gene unclear. The CDR3 covers 14 residues. Between the trimmed V and J ends, which lost 0 bases and 6 bases, there was a span of 12 bases. CDR1 and CDR2 (germline): SGDLS, YYNGEE. CDR3 nucleotide sequence: TGTGCCAGCAGCGTAGGAGGTGGAGTGGCTGAAGCTTTCTTT. It yields the protein CASSVGGGVAEAFF.

CDR3 sequence (DNA): TGTGCCAGCAGTTTTGCGGACGCTGAAGCTTTCTTT. It translates to CASSFADAEAFF. The genes are TRBV28 and TRBJ1-1; no clear D. Trimming cost V 3 bases and J 6 bases, with 8 bases left between them. The CDR3 has 12 residues. Germline assignment: CDR1 MDHEN and CDR2 SYDVKM.

This chain links TRBV6-5 with TRBJ1-5; D is ambiguous. Deletions cut 4 bases from V and 5 bases from J, with 12 bases between. Germline V gene data show CDR1 as MNHEY and CDR2 as SVGAGI. The CDR3 covers 14 residues. CDR3 bases: TGTGCCAGCAGTTTCACCCGCTCCTATCAGCCCCAGCATTTT. Protein: CASSFTRSYQPQHF.

The chain couples TRBV6-5 to TRBJ1-2; tentatively, D is TRBD1 (5 bases). Per germline, CDR1 MNHEY and CDR2 SVGAGI. There are 16 residues in the CDR3. V was clipped by 0 bases and J by 4 bases, with 15 bases between them. The CDR3 DNA sequence: TGTGCCAGCAGTTACTCGAGGGACTTCCTCCTCTATGGCTACACCTTC. It translates to CASSYSRDFLLYGYTF.

The chain has TRBV7-2 and TRBJ2-1, with TRBD2 as a possible D gene (5 bases). Trimming removed 5 bases from V and 7 bases from J, with 18 bases in between. CDR3 size: 15 residues. The germline V gene has CDR1 SGHTA and CDR2 FQGNSA. Here the CDR3 reads CASSQGPQRGNEQFF. CDR3 DNA sequence: TGTGCCAGCAGCCAAGGCCCCCAACGGGGAAATGAGCAGTTCTTC.

In its sample, this clone was seen a few times. The V call is TRBV7-3, the J call TRBJ2-1; D is unclear. Trimming removed 0 bases at V and 5 bases at J, with 5 bases between. Germline CDR1 SGHTA, CDR2 FQGTGA. The CDR3 contains 13 residues. In DNA, the CDR3 is TGTGCCAGCAGCTTAACGGTCGACAATGAGCAGTTCTTC. Encoded protein: CASSLTVDNEQFF.

The chain couples TRBV6-5 to TRBJ2-3; possible D gene TRBD1, 6 bases. The ends were cut back, 2 bases at V and 4 bases at J, with 10 bases in the middle. Looked up from germline, CDR1 is MNHEY and CDR2 is SVGAGI. This CDR3 is built from 14 residues. DNA for the CDR3: TGTGCCAGCAGTTACCAATCAGGGGCAGATACGCAGTATTTT. It encodes CASSYQSGADTQYF.

The chain recombines TRBV9 with TRBJ2-1, with 13 bases fitting TRBD2. The CDR3 runs to 16 residues. V shed 3 bases and J 6 bases; nucleotides not matched to a gene: 6. The V gene's germline CDR1 is SGDLS and CDR2 YYNGEE. The DNA for the CDR3 is TGTGCCAGCAGCGGTGGACTAGCGGGGGTTTCCAATGAGCAGTTCTTC. It specifies CASSGGLAGVSNEQFF.

The rearrangement links TRBV5-6 to TRBJ1-1; 10 nucleotides match TRBD1. CDR1 and CDR2 (germline): SGHDT, YYEEEE. The J segment lost 4 bases and the V segment lost 4 bases, leaving 4 bases of the junction unmatched. CDR3 length: 14 amino acids. The DNA of the CDR3 is TGTGCCAGCAGCAGCTGGACAGGGGGCACTGAAGCTTTCTTT. This sequence encodes CASSSWTGGTEAFF.

The chain has TRBV5-1 and TRBJ2-5, with 10 positions matching TRBD1. Germline CDR1 SGHRS, CDR2 YFSETQ. Unmatched junction bases numbered 4, after V lost 0 bases and J lost 5 bases. The CDR3 is made up of 15 amino acids. CDR3 coding DNA: TGCGCCAGCAGCTTGGCCGGGACAGGGGTCGAGACCCAGTACTTC. This sequence encodes CASSLAGTGVETQYF. Supplemented by reference TRBV5-1 and TRBJ2-5, the full variable domain reads KAGVTQTPRYLIKTRGQQVTLSCSPISGHRSVSWYQQTPGQGLQFLFEYFSETQRNKGNFPGRFSGRQFSNSRSEMNVSTLELGDSALYLCASSLAGTGVETQYFGPGTRLLVL.

This sequence joins TRBV5-1 and TRBJ2-7; 10 nucleotides line up with TRBD1. Germline V gene data show CDR1 as SGHRS and CDR2 as YFSETQ. The CDR3 is 15 amino acids. The J segment lost 2 bases and the V segment lost 2 bases, leaving 4 bases of the junction unmatched. The CDR3, as DNA: TGCGCCAGCAGCTTCCGGGACAGGGGAACCTACGAGCAGTACTTC. Encoded protein: CASSFRDRGTYEQYF.

The gene calls are TRBV7-6 and TRBJ2-3; a possible D gene is TRBD2 (6 bases). CDR3 length equals 17 residues. V lost 3 bases and J 0 bases, leaving 16 bases between the germline ends. Germline V gene data show CDR1 as SGHVS and CDR2 as FNYEAQ. CDR3 DNA: TGTGCCAGCAGCTTTACCGGGACTTTCACTAGCACAGATACGCAGTATTTT. Translated, it gives CASSFTGTFTSTDTQYF.

The chain carries TRBV27 and TRBJ2-7, with 9 bases lining up with TRBD1. The CDR3 has 13 residues. CDR1 and CDR2 from the germline V gene are MNHEY and SMNVEV (reference sequence). Unmatched junction bases numbered 0, after V lost 3 bases and J lost 3 bases. The CDR3 nucleotides are TGTGCCAGCAGTTTGACAGGGGGCTACGAGCAGTACTTC. Translation: CASSLTGGYEQYF.

CDR3 sequence: CASSLEQGFGNQPQHF. The CDR3 DNA follows: TGTGCCAGCAGCTTAGAGCAGGGCTTCGGCAATCAGCCCCAGCATTTT. The rearrangement links TRBV7-6 to TRBJ1-5, with D possibly TRBD1 on 5 matching bases. CDR3 length: 16 amino acids. Trimming cost V 1 base and J 2 bases, with 12 bases left between them. CDR1 is SGHVS, CDR2 FNYEAQ, per germline. The full variable domain, its missing parts supplied by reference TRBV7-6 and TRBJ1-5, is GAGVSQSPRYKVTKRGQDVALRCDPISGHVSLYWYRQALGQGPEFLTYFNYEAQQDKSGLPNDRFSAERPEGSISTLTIQRTEQRDSAMYRCASSLEQGFGNQPQHFGDGTRLSIL.

The chain employs TRBV9 and TRBJ2-5, with D perhaps assigned TRBD1 or TRBD2 (6 bases each). CDR1 SGDLS and CDR2 YYNGEE come from the germline V gene. The CDR3 runs 19 residues. The V gene lost 7 bases and the J gene lost 2 bases, with 30 bases spanning the gap. For the CDR3, the DNA is TGTGCCAGCGCCCGAGAGCCCGTCATACAGGGAGGATGGCAAGAGACCCAGTACTTC. Translation gives CASAREPVIQGGWQETQYF.

This chain uses TRBV5-1 with TRBJ1-1; 7 nucleotides align to TRBD1. The CDR3 contains 14 residues. V dropped 4 bases and J dropped 1; count of bases not matched to a gene: 4. Per the germline V gene, CDR1 is SGHRS and CDR2 is YFSETQ. The CDR3 loop reads CASSTGDGNTEAFF. The CDR3 coding sequence is TGCGCCAGCAGCACAGGGGACGGGAACACTGAAGCTTTCTTT.

In its sample, this clone was seen once. The chain carries TRBV13 and TRBJ2-5; 11 bases fit TRBD1. Germline-derived CDR1 and CDR2 are PRHDT and FYEKMQ (reference sequence). Trimming removed 4 bases from V and 2 bases from J; junction bases left unmatched: 12. The CDR3 loop spans 18 amino acids. The CDR3 loop reads CASSSRRGWDRGQETQYF. CDR3 coding DNA: TGTGCCAGCAGCTCTAGGCGCGGGTGGGACAGGGGGCAAGAGACCCAGTACTTC.

The rearrangement uses TRBV13 and TRBJ2-1, with TRBD1 identical over 7 bases. Per the germline V gene, CDR1 is PRHDT and CDR2 is FYEKMQ (reference sequence). The CDR3 extends over 15 amino acids. After removal of 2 bases from V and 4 bases from J, the junction contained 5 bases not matched to a gene. The CDR3, as DNA: TGTGCCAGCAGCTTAAGGACAGGAGCATACAATGAGCAGTTCTTC. Its protein product is CASSLRTGAYNEQFF.

The genes are TRBV28 and TRBJ2-3, with TRBD1 identical over 8 bases. J was trimmed by 2 bases and V by 2 bases; bases with no gene match: 3. The CDR3 loop spans 15 amino acids. CDR1 and CDR2 from the germline V gene are MDHEN and SYDVKM. The DNA of the CDR3 is TGTGCCAGCAGTTTAAGGACAGGGTCCACAGATACGCAGTATTTT. Amino acids: CASSLRTGSTDTQYF.

The rearrangement joins TRBV6-1 to TRBJ1-5; no clear D. The V gene lost 2 bases and the J gene lost 4 bases, with 12 bases spanning the gap. CDR3 length: 15 residues. Germline assignment: CDR1 MNHNS and CDR2 SASEGT. CDR3 protein: CASSELMASNQPQHF. The CDR3 DNA follows: TGTGCCAGCAGTGAACTAATGGCTAGTAATCAGCCCCAGCATTTT.

The rearrangement links TRBV27 to TRBJ1-1; 10 bases fit TRBD1. The ends lost 8 bases at V and 5 bases at J; junction bases unmatched: 11. The CDR3 consists of 15 residues. Germline CDR1 reads MNHEY; CDR2 reads SMNVEV (reference sequence). The chain's CDR3 is CASGYGTGASTEAFF. The CDR3 DNA is TGTGCCAGCGGGTACGGGACAGGGGCTTCAACTGAAGCTTTCTTT.

This chain connects TRBV10-1 to TRBJ1-1, with 10 bases lining up with TRBD1. CDR1 and CDR2 from the germline V gene are WNHNN and SYGVQD (reference sequence). V lost 0 bases, J lost 4 bases, and 2 bases stayed unmatched. The CDR3 covers 15 residues. The CDR3 protein is CASSESGQGLTEAFF. The CDR3, as DNA: TGCGCCAGCAGTGAGTCGGGACAGGGGCTCACTGAAGCTTTCTTT.

V gene TRBV7-9 combines with J gene TRBJ1-1; D is possibly TRBD1 (5 bases). The CDR3 loop spans 16 amino acids. Trimming took 1 base from V and 1 from J, leaving 13 bases between them. Germline V CDR1 and CDR2: SEHNR, FQNEAQ (reference sequence). The CDR3 DNA reads TGTGCCAGCAGCTTAGGGTCAGGGTCCCCGAACACTGAAGCTTTCTTT. This codes for CASSLGSGSPNTEAFF.

The chain employs TRBV18 and TRBJ2-2, with D possibly being TRBD2 (5 bases). This CDR3 contains 16 residues. The V gene lost 3 bases and the J gene lost 7 bases, with 18 bases spanning the gap. CDR1 and CDR2 (germline): KGHSH, LQKENI. The CDR3 is CASSPDWLSLSGELFF. The DNA for the CDR3 is TGTGCCAGCTCACCGGACTGGCTCTCCTTAAGCGGGGAGCTGTTTTTT.